The 9 T cell receptor beta chains listed next were all sequenced from one sample in a study of T cell repertoires in cytomegalovirus infection (dated by TCRdb to about 2019). Sequenced on an Illumina HiSeq 1500. TCRdb ran its own pipeline on the public reads, namely fastp trimming at Q25 and MiXCR clone calling, and kept in-frame beta chains. Each entry is one CDR3 protein sequence, shown with its most common DNA and genes. For this sample there are about 120,000 distinct CDR3 sequences; more than 30% appear just once. Roughly two fifths of the sample comes from the top ten. The treatment or condition label, as the study defines it: in vitro stimulation with specific CMV peptide epitopes to enrich CMV-specific T cells. No antigen has been identified for these receptors. Material: CD8+ T cells from cultured PBMCs, obtained from culture after CMV antigen stimulation. Every receptor here comes from a human donor in good health (CMV status not recorded). Some clones in this sample may be carry-over from other donors' samples.

This clonotype was counted a few times. J is TRBJ2-7 and V is TRBV20-1; no definite D call. CDR1 is DFQATT and CDR2 is SNEGSKA in the germline V gene (reference sequence). V was shortened by 0 bases and J by 2 bases, with 14 bases between the two germline ends. The length of the CDR3 is 15 residues. CDR3: CSARDGAGAPYEQYF. The CDR3 nucleotides read TGCAGTGCTAGAGATGGTGCAGGCGCCCCCTACGAGCAGTACTTC.

This clonotype has more than one count but fewer than ten. The rearrangement uses TRBV28 and TRBJ2-5; TRBD1 matches 7 bases. CDR3 length: 16 amino acids. V shed 4 bases and J 2 bases; nucleotides not matched to a gene: 10. Per the germline V gene, CDR1 is MDHEN and CDR2 is SYDVKM. The CDR3 loop reads CASSSYRTGLQETQYF. For the CDR3, the DNA is TGTGCCAGCAGTTCTTACAGGACAGGACTTCAAGAGACCCAGTACTTC.

The chain employs TRBV19 and TRBJ2-4; D is possibly TRBD2 (6 bases). This CDR3 has 14 residues. The germline CDR1 and CDR2 sequences are LNHDA and SQIVND (reference sequence). V was trimmed by 3 bases and J by 6 bases, leaving 12 bases between them. The CDR3: CASSIGGLLNIQYF. The CDR3 DNA reads as TGTGCCAGTAGTATCGGGGGTCTTTTAAACATTCAGTACTTC.

This chain uses TRBV7-6 with TRBJ2-3, with D maybe TRBD2 (5 bases). Germline lookup yields CDR1 SGHVS and CDR2 FNYEAQ. The V and J ends lost 5 bases and 2 bases respectively, with 11 bases between them. The CDR3 runs 14 residues. The CDR3 protein is CASSLRGLTDTQYF. The CDR3 bases are TGTGCCAGCAGCCTCCGGGGTCTCACAGATACGCAGTATTTT. Full variable domain (outside the CDR3, taken from reference TRBV7-6 and TRBJ2-3): GAGVSQSPRYKVTKRGQDVALRCDPISGHVSLYWYRQALGQGPEFLTYFNYEAQQDKSGLPNDRFSAERPEGSISTLTIQRTEQRDSAMYRCASSLRGLTDTQYFGPGTRLTVL.

This clonotype occurred many times. This chain connects TRBV7-9 to TRBJ2-5, with D perhaps TRBD1 or TRBD2 (5 bases each). CDR3 length: 14 residues. The V end lost 1 base, the J end lost 3 bases, and 9 bases lay between the germline ends. Germline V lookup: CDR1 SEHNR, CDR2 FQNEAQ (reference sequence). CDR3 sequence reads: CASSLDLGEETQYF. CDR3 bases: TGTGCCAGCAGCTTAGATCTGGGGGAAGAGACCCAGTACTTC.

This clonotype was counted between two and nine times. The rearrangement joins TRBV20-1 to TRBJ2-4; 10 nucleotides line up with TRBD1. V was pared by 3 bases and J by 5 bases, with 7 bases of the junction left unmatched. In germline, CDR1 is DFQATT, CDR2 SNEGSKA (reference sequence). This CDR3 comprises 15 residues. CDR3 sequence (DNA): TGCAGTGCTAGGGCCACGACAGGGGGCCAAAACATTCAGTACTTC. Its protein product is CSARATTGGQNIQYF.

This clonotype came up many times. The rearrangement uses TRBV6-1 and TRBJ1-5, with TRBD1 matching 8 bases. Germline V gives CDR1 MNHNS, CDR2 SASEGT. V shed 3 bases, J shed 4 bases, and the junction held 5 bases outside the gene matches. This CDR3 is 15 amino acids long. The CDR3 protein is CASSEWTGRNQPQHF. In nucleotides, the CDR3 is TGTGCCAGCAGTGAGTGGACAGGGCGAAATCAGCCCCAGCATTTT.

This chain joins TRBV5-4 and TRBJ2-7; D possibly corresponds to TRBD2 (6 bases). V lost 9 bases and J 9 bases, leaving 16 bases between the germline ends. The V gene's germline CDR1 is SGHNT and CDR2 YYREEE (reference sequence). This CDR3 is 11 amino acids long. CDR3 amino acids: CATGSAGWQYF. DNA for the CDR3: TGTGCCACCGGGTCGGCGGGGTGGCAGTACTTC.

This clonotype was seen more than once but under ten times. V is TRBV4-1 and J is TRBJ2-7; D tentatively reads TRBD1 or TRBD2 (5 bases each). Germline CDR1 is MGHRA and CDR2 is YSYEKL. This CDR3 contains 17 residues. Trimming pared 1 base from V and 2 bases from J, leaving 18 bases between. The CDR3 loop reads CASSQVLGRDGTYEQYF. CDR3 coding DNA: TGCGCCAGCAGCCAAGTACTCGGCCGGGACGGTACCTACGAGCAGTACTTC.